The 18 T cell receptor beta chains in this list originate from one sample, sequenced in a study of identical twins. TCRdb called the 5' RACE reads again in MiXCR, with one record for every CDR3 protein. Here the sample spans around 1.7 million distinct CDR3 sequences, more than 30% being singletons. The sequenced material came from cord blood. The receptor set was obtained from a newborn girl in good health.

This clonotype turned up a few times. This CDR3 is CASNRDSGSETQYF. The DNA for the CDR3 is TGTGCCAGCAACCGGGACTCCGGGTCAGAGACCCAGTACTTC. V is TRBV2 and J is TRBJ2-4, with a tentative D call TRBD2 (6 bases). The end of the DNA fits TRBJ2-5 better, so the J call may be wrong. The CDR3 contains 14 residues. Germline CDR1 and CDR2: SNHLY and FYNNEI.

The rearrangement links TRBV14 to TRBJ1-6; 7 nucleotides agree with TRBD1. This CDR3 is built from 15 residues. The germline V gene has CDR1 SGHDN and CDR2 FVKESK. The V and J ends lost 1 base and 4 bases, in that order; junction bases with no gene match: 1. CDR3 nucleotide sequence: TGTGCCAGCAGCCAAGCGACAGGGTATAATTCACCCCTCCACTTT. Translated, it gives CASSQATGYNSPLHF.

This clonotype was detected a few times. V and J are TRBV28 and TRBJ2-1; D gene unclear. Germline loops: CDR1 MDHEN, CDR2 SYDVKM. The V gene lost 4 bases and the J gene lost 5 bases, with 18 bases spanning the gap. The CDR3 loop spans 16 amino acids. CDR3 nucleotide sequence: TGTGCCAGCAGTTGGCCCCGGGCCCACGGAGACAATGAGCAGTTCTTC. This translates into CASSWPRAHGDNEQFF.

This rearrangement joins TRBV28 to TRBJ2-3, with no clear D. The CDR3 totals 13 residues. V was pared by 8 bases and J by 0 bases, with 9 bases between. Germline V gene lookup returns CDR1 MDHEN and CDR2 SYDVKM. The CDR3 DNA reads as TGTGCCAGCGCCACCCCTAGCACAGATACGCAGTATTTT. Translated, it gives CASATPSTDTQYF.

The gene calls are TRBV7-2 and TRBJ1-2; D gene unclear. The CDR3 loop spans 14 amino acids. Trimming cost V 0 bases and J 5 bases, with 10 bases left between them. The germline V gene encodes CDR1 SGHTA and CDR2 FQGNSA. This CDR3 is CASSLARDGYGYTF. The CDR3 region has the DNA TGTGCCAGCAGCTTAGCCCGGGATGGGTATGGCTACACCTTC.

This clonotype has a handful of counts. The chain employs TRBV14 and TRBJ1-2, with D perhaps matching TRBD1 (5 bases). Trimming shortened V by 4 bases and J by 8 bases, and 26 bases separated the two germline ends. Germline V gene lookup returns CDR1 SGHDN and CDR2 FVKESK. The CDR3 totals 17 residues. The CDR3 DNA follows: TGTGCCAGCAGCCCCCTTCAACCGAGGGGAGTAGAGCGGGGCTACACCTTC. It translates to CASSPLQPRGVERGYTF.

This clonotype was counted a few times. The chain recombines TRBV4-1 with TRBJ2-7; 8 bases map to TRBD1. J was trimmed by 2 bases and V by 1 base; bases with no gene match: 10. This CDR3 is 17 amino acids long. Germline V gene sequence: CDR1 MGHRA, CDR2 YSYEKL. CDR3 region: CASSQAQLVDRAYEQYF. The CDR3 DNA reads as TGCGCCAGCAGCCAAGCTCAACTTGTGGACAGGGCCTACGAGCAGTACTTC.

V gene TRBV6-6 combines with J gene TRBJ2-7; D may be TRBD1 (6 bases). The V gene lost 2 bases and the J gene lost 5 bases, with 10 bases spanning the gap. Germline V lookup: CDR1 MNHNY, CDR2 SVGAGI (reference sequence). The CDR3 totals 13 residues. Written as DNA, the CDR3 is TGTGCCAGCAGTTACGGACAGAACGACGAGCAGTACTTC. It encodes CASSYGQNDEQYF.

This clonotype showed up just once. This chain links TRBV7-2 with TRBJ2-1, with a possible D match to TRBD1 (5 bases). The CDR3 extends over 15 amino acids. Germline-derived CDR1 and CDR2 are SGHTA and FQGNSA. V was cut by 2 bases and J by 6 bases, with 14 bases left in between. In nucleotides, the CDR3 is TGTGCCAGCAGCTTAATCCCAGGGTTAGGCAATGAGCAGTTCTTC. It yields the protein CASSLIPGLGNEQFF.

The chain is built from TRBV3-1 and TRBJ1-1; tentatively, D is TRBD1 (5 bases). V was pared by 4 bases and J by 7 bases, with 10 bases between. CDR3 length: 12 residues. Germline V gene data show CDR1 as LGHDT and CDR2 as YNNKEL (reference sequence). The CDR3 region has the DNA TGTGCCAGCAGCCGGGTCGACAGTGAAGCTTTCTTT. Protein: CASSRVDSEAFF.

V and J are TRBV2 and TRBJ1-4, with D unresolved. V shed 3 bases and J shed 8 bases, with 13 bases lying between them. Germline assignment: CDR1 SNHLY and CDR2 FYNNEI. CDR3 length equals 14 residues. CDR3: CASSDRSGREKLFF. CDR3 DNA: TGTGCCAGCAGTGACAGATCCGGGAGGGAAAAACTGTTTTTT. Looking up the rest from reference TRBV2 and TRBJ1-4 gives the full variable domain: EPEVTQTPSHQVTQMGQEVILRCVPISNHLYFYWYRQILGQKVEFLVSFYNNEISEKSEIFDDQFSVERPDGSNFTLKIRSTKLEDSAMYFCASSDRSGREKLFFGSGTQLSVL.

This rearrangement joins TRBV11-2 to TRBJ2-2; the match to TRBD1 covers 8 bases. Germline V gives CDR1 SGHAT, CDR2 FQNNGV. V was pared by 1 base and J by 4 bases, with 2 bases of the junction left unmatched. CDR3 length: 15 amino acids. The CDR3 DNA reads as TGTGCCAGCAGCTTAGGTGGACAGGGCACCGGGGAGCTGTTTTTT. Its protein product is CASSLGGQGTGELFF.

The chain combines TRBV10-3 with TRBJ2-1; D may be TRBD1 or TRBD2 (7 bases each). The length of the CDR3 is 15 residues. Trimming left V 6 bases short and J 6 bases short, with 18 bases between. Germline V gene lookup returns CDR1 ENHRY and CDR2 SYGVKD. The CDR3 protein is CAIRTVPRGGNEQFF. For the CDR3, the DNA is TGTGCCATCAGAACGGTGCCCAGGGGGGGCAATGAGCAGTTCTTC.

A single count supports this clonotype. This chain joins TRBV2 and TRBJ2-5, with D unresolved. V was pared by 9 bases and J by 5 bases, with 19 bases between. Germline CDR1 SNHLY, CDR2 FYNNEI. CDR3 length equals 14 residues. CDR3 nucleotide sequence: TGTGCCAGTCCTCGAGAACGAAACGGGGAGACCCAGTACTTC. This encodes CASPRERNGETQYF.

The chain couples TRBV7-2 to TRBJ2-1; D not resolved. Germline values: CDR1 SGHTA, CDR2 FQGNSA. This CDR3 is 16 amino acids long. Trimming pared 5 bases from V and 3 bases from J, leaving 17 bases between. The CDR3 DNA is TGTGCCAGCAGCCCCCAAAATCTAGTCGTCTACAATGAGCAGTTCTTC. It yields the protein CASSPQNLVVYNEQFF.

V and J are TRBV9 and TRBJ2-3, with a possible D match to TRBD1 (5 bases). Germline CDR1 SGDLS, CDR2 YYNGEE. The CDR3 length is 15 residues. The V end lost 1 base, the J end lost 1 base, and 10 bases lay between the germline ends. The CDR3 sequence is CASSVQVGGTDTQYF. The CDR3 DNA follows: TGTGCCAGCAGCGTACAAGTAGGGGGCACAGATACGCAGTATTTT.

This clonotype was counted many times. The chain joins TRBV9 to TRBJ2-7, with D possibly being TRBD2 (6 bases). Germline CDR1 is SGDLS and CDR2 is YYNGEE. V was pared by 0 bases and J by 2 bases, with 15 bases between. The CDR3 has 16 amino acids. CDR3 sequence: CASSVEAGFRPYEQYF. CDR3 DNA sequence: TGTGCCAGCAGCGTAGAGGCGGGGTTTAGGCCCTACGAGCAGTACTTC.

This clonotype was observed a few times. The chain is built from TRBV6-1 and TRBJ1-2; 10 bases line up with TRBD1. The ends lost 4 bases at V and 4 bases at J; junction bases unmatched: 6. The CDR3 totals 15 residues. Germline values: CDR1 MNHNS, CDR2 SASEGT. In DNA form, the CDR3 reads TGTGCCAGCAGTGGGGGACAGGGGTCCCTCTATGGCTACACCTTC. This codes for CASSGGQGSLYGYTF.